These T cell receptor beta chains were read from a single sample in a study of blood T cell repertoires in COVID-19. Using immunoSEQ multiplex PCR, the repertoire was profiled, and TCRdb retains in-frame clones only, with some absent. The sample lists about 430,000 clones; nearly 90% were seen once. Input material: PBMCs or T cells enriched from blood (not recorded which). Receptor source: a woman aged 18-29 years who had been exposed to COVID-19. The CDR3 runs from the conserved cysteine through the conserved F or W. D genes are given only for firm matches. Clone size is stated in some rows and not others, as once, few, many or a class when expanded.

CDR3,DNA,D,V,J,size,length
CASSSGTGGGYEQYF,TGTGCCAGCAGCTCCGGGACAGGGGGAGGCTACGAGCAGTACTTC,TRBD1,TRBV7-6,TRBJ2-7,-,15
CASRELTGVTEAFF,TGCGCCAGCAGGGAGTTGACAGGGGTCACTGAAGCTTTCTTT,TRBD1,TRBV4-3,TRBJ1-1,few,14
CASSSMGADTDTQYF,TGTGCCAGCAGCTCAATGGGCGCCGACACAGATACGCAGTATTTT,-,TRBV7-3,TRBJ2-3,-,15
CASSQVYMNTEAFF,TGTGCCAGCAGCCAAGTTTACATGAACACTGAAGCTTTCTTT,-,TRBV14,TRBJ1-1,-,14
CASSLKLGRGLYNEQFF,TGTGCCAGCAGCCTAAAACTTGGCAGGGGGCTCTACAATGAGCAGTTCTTC,TRBD1,TRBV28,TRBJ2-1,-,17
CASRPDRYNEQFF,TGTGCCAGCAGACCGGACAGGTACAATGAGCAGTTCTTC,TRBD1,TRBV14,TRBJ2-1,-,13
CASSSGEGYNEQFF,TGTGCCAGCAGTTCCGGTGAGGGCTACAATGAGCAGTTCTTC,-,TRBV6-5,TRBJ2-1,-,14
CASSLDWKELYEQFF,TGTGCCAGCAGCCTGGACTGGAAAGAACTCTATGAGCAGTTCTTC,-,TRBV3-1/TRBV3-2,TRBJ2-1,once,15
CASSVADRGNSPLHF,TGTGCCAGCAGCGTAGCTGACAGGGGGAATTCACCCCTCCACTTT,TRBD1,TRBV9,TRBJ1-6,-,15
CASSLLSGSIDEQYF,TGTGCCAGCAGTTTATTGAGCGGGAGTATCGACGAGCAGTACTTC,TRBD2,TRBV28,TRBJ2-7,-,15
CASRLAAEVGNEQFF,TGTGCCAGCAGACTAGCGGCCGAGGTGGGCAATGAGCAGTTCTTC,TRBD2,TRBV27,TRBJ2-1,few,15
CASSPFQAGGGELFF,TGTGCCAGCAGCCCCTTCCAAGCGGGTGGCGGGGAGCTGTTTTTT,-,TRBV3-1/TRBV3-2,TRBJ2-2,once,15
CASSIPDLLGNKYF,TGTGCCAGCAGTATCCCGGACCTACTCGGGAATAAGTACTTC,-,TRBV28,TRBJ2-7,-,14
CASSGTVTTEAFF,TGCGCCAGCAGCGGGACAGTAACAACTGAAGCTTTCTTT,TRBD1,TRBV5-1,TRBJ1-1,-,13
CASSTIQPQHF,TGTGCCAGCAGTACAATTCAGCCCCAGCATTTT,-,TRBV28,TRBJ1-5,-,11
CASSPRGSHLSSGANVLTF,TGTGCCAGCTCACCAAGGGGATCACATCTTAGCTCTGGGGCCAACGTCCTGACTTTC,-,TRBV18,TRBJ2-6,once,19
CSVRQGENTEAFF,TGCAGCGTCCGACAGGGAGAGAACACTGAAGCTTTCTTT,TRBD1,TRBV29-1,TRBJ1-1,-,13
CASSLALAGVAQYF,TGTGCCAGCAGCTTAGCACTAGCGGGAGTTGCGCAGTATTTT,TRBD2,TRBV7-9,TRBJ2-3,-,14
CASTGLAGGYEQYF,TGTGCCAGCACGGGACTAGCGGGAGGGTACGAGCAGTACTTC,TRBD2,TRBV2,TRBJ2-7,-,14
CASSQVTGTSQETQYF,TGCGCCAGCAGCCAAGTGACAGGGACGTCCCAAGAGACCCAGTACTTC,TRBD1,TRBV4-1,TRBJ2-5,-,16
CASRQTGSNTGELFF,TGTGCCAGCAGACAGACAGGGTCCAACACCGGGGAGCTGTTTTTT,TRBD1,TRBV3-1/TRBV3-2,TRBJ2-2,-,15
CASSWTSGTDTQYF,TGTGCCAGCAGCTGGACTAGCGGCACAGATACGCAGTATTTT,TRBD2,TRBV11-3,TRBJ2-3,-,14
CASSDFGGSNQPQHF,TGTGCCAGCAGTGATTTCGGGGGGAGCAATCAGCCCCAGCATTTT,-,TRBV6-1,TRBJ1-5,-,15
CASSFFAGTDTQYF,TGTGCCAGCAGCTTTTTCGCGGGCACAGATACGCAGTATTTT,-,TRBV7-2,TRBJ2-3,-,14
CASSSHPTSGADTQYF,TGTGCCAGCAGTTCCCACCCGACTAGCGGGGCGGATACGCAGTATTTT,TRBD2,TRBV6-5,TRBJ2-3,few,16
CASSPRQRAEKLFF,TGTGCCAGCAGCCCTCGACAGAGAGCGGAAAAACTGTTTTTT,-,TRBV3-1/TRBV3-2,TRBJ1-4,-,14
CASSLGQVYEQYF,TGTGCCAGCAGCTTAGGTCAGGTCTACGAGCAGTACTTC,-,TRBV7-9,TRBJ2-7,few,13
CASHAGRGAEQYF,TGTGCCAGCCACGCGGGCAGGGGTGCCGAGCAGTACTTC,-,TRBV14,TRBJ2-7,-,13
CASSLSTANSPLHF,TGTGCCAGCAGCTTAAGTACAGCAAATTCACCCCTCCACTTT,-,TRBV7-9,TRBJ1-6,-,14
CASSGRAIQETQYF,TGTGCCAGCAGTGGGCGGGCGATCCAAGAGACCCAGTACTTC,-,TRBV2,TRBJ2-5,-,14
CASSLGQNYEQYF,TGTGCCAGTAGTTTAGGACAGAACTACGAGCAGTACTTC,-,TRBV19,TRBJ2-7,-,13
CASSTAGQSSGNTIYF,TGTGCCAGTAGTACCGCGGGACAGAGCTCTGGAAACACCATATATTTT,TRBD1,TRBV19,TRBJ1-3,once,16
CASSSRSGLGVNTEAFF,TGTGCCAGCAGCTCCAGGTCAGGACTGGGAGTGAACACTGAAGCTTTCTTT,-,TRBV5-5,TRBJ1-1,-,17
CASSLTSGGTGETQYF,TGCGCCAGCAGCTTGACTAGCGGGGGGACAGGAGAGACCCAGTACTTC,TRBD2,TRBV5-1,TRBJ2-5,-,16
CAWRYKSTDTQYF,TGTGCCTGGAGGTACAAAAGCACAGATACGCAGTATTTT,-,TRBV30,TRBJ2-3,-,13
CASSTRRTHEQFF,TGTGCCAGCAGCACTAGGAGGACCCATGAGCAGTTCTTC,-,TRBV7-9,TRBJ2-1,-,13
CASSLLPSLAGGGGETQYF,TGTGCCAGCAGCTTACTTCCCTCGCTAGCGGGGGGAGGAGGAGAGACCCAGTACTTC,TRBD2,TRBV7-6,TRBJ2-5,-,19
CASSLRREGRGTQYF,TGTGCCAGCAGCTTACGGCGGGAGGGCCGCGGTACGCAGTATTTT,TRBD2,TRBV7-9,TRBJ2-3,-,15
CASSLNRDYGYTF,TGTGCCAGCAGTTTAAACAGGGACTATGGCTACACCTTC,-,TRBV12-3/TRBV12-4,TRBJ1-2,once,13
CASSVVADNTGELFF,TGTGCCAGCAGCGTAGTTGCGGATAACACCGGGGAGCTGTTTTTT,-,TRBV9,TRBJ2-2,-,15
CASRLTGLNTGELFF,TGTGCCAGCAGATTAACAGGGCTGAACACCGGGGAGCTGTTTTTT,-,TRBV11-2,TRBJ2-2,-,15
CASSYKTGRYEQYF,TGTGCCAGCAGTTACAAAACAGGACGATACGAGCAGTACTTC,-,TRBV27,TRBJ2-7,-,14
CASSQAVESSYEQYF,TGCGCCAGCAGCCAAGCGGTCGAAAGCTCCTACGAGCAGTACTTC,-,TRBV4-3,TRBJ2-7,-,15
CASTKEGDRLVGYTF,TGTGCCAGCACAAAGGAAGGAGACAGACTTGTTGGCTACACCTTC,-,TRBV28,TRBJ1-2,-,15
CASSFPGEETQYF,TGTGCCAGCAGTTTCCCCGGGGAAGAGACCCAGTACTTC,-,TRBV12-3/TRBV12-4,TRBJ2-5,-,13
CAISEDRDRDTGELFF,TGTGCCATCAGTGAGGACAGGGATCGGGACACCGGGGAGCTGTTTTTT,TRBD1,TRBV10-3,TRBJ2-2,-,16
CASSADRERINNYGYTF,TGTGCCAGCAGTGCGGACCGGGAGCGAATAAATAACTATGGCTACACCTTC,-,TRBV27,TRBJ1-2,-,17
CASSLGQGELYGYTF,TGTGCCAGCAGCTTAGGACAGGGGGAGCTCTATGGCTACACCTTC,TRBD1,TRBV7-2,TRBJ1-2,-,15
CASSLAFGTGGQPQHF,TGTGCCAGCAGCTTGGCCTTCGGGACAGGTGGACAGCCCCAGCATTTT,TRBD1,TRBV5-8,TRBJ1-5,-,16
CASSGLQGAGNTIYF,TGTGCCAGCAGCGGACTACAGGGGGCAGGAAACACCATATATTTT,TRBD1,TRBV9,TRBJ1-3,-,15
CASSLAPGGSPLHF,TGTGCCAGCAGCTTGGCCCCGGGAGGGTCACCCCTCCACTTT,-,TRBV7-9,TRBJ1-6,-,14